This T cell receptor beta chain was found in a study of patients and donors after allogeneic stem cell transplantation. TCRdb re-called the RT-PCR reads through MiXCR, storing one row per CDR3 protein. The repertoire includes approximately 150,000 distinct CDR3 sequences, 30% to 45% of them detected once, and 50% sits in the top ten. Germline CDR1 reads WSHSY; CDR2 reads SAAADI. The CDR3 is made up of 15 amino acids. V was clipped by 3 bases and J by 6 bases, with 15 bases between them. The sample consisted of blood, either unsorted or a sorted T cell fraction (not recorded which). This TCR was sampled from a human donor who was either an allogeneic HSCT recipient or a stem cell or donor lymphocyte infusion donor (not recorded which). It is not recorded whose cells these are; they may come from a transplant donor. This chain links TRBV10-2 with TRBJ1-3; TRBD1 might be the D (5 bases). CDR3 DNA sequence: TGCGCCAGCAGTGAAGGAAGGGGCGAACAAAACACCATATATTTT. Protein product: CASSEGRGEQNTIYF.